This is a list of T cell receptor beta chains from one sample in a study of blood T cells in healthy people across ages. Each CDR3 protein is one row after TCRdb ran MiXCR on the 5' RACE reads. The sample has 1,300,000 or so distinct CDR3 sequences; almost 60% are singletons. The sample consisted of blood. All receptors derive from a man younger than 35 in good health. Both conserved end residues are part of each CDR3. Fields, in order: D gene, J gene, V gene, clone size, CDR3 protein, CDR3 DNA. D genes are given only for firm matches. Only some rows state a clone size, as once, few, many or a class for expanded clones.

D: -; J: TRBJ1-1; V: TRBV4-1; size: -; CDR3: CASSQDGTGGQKNTEAFF; DNA: TGCGCCAGCAGCCAAGATGGCACCGGAGGACAAAAGAACACTGAAGCTTTCTTT
D: TRBD1; J: TRBJ2-5; V: TRBV11-2; size: few; CDR3: CASSSDREETQYF; DNA: TGTGCCAGCAGCTCGGACAGGGAAGAGACCCAGTACTTC
D: TRBD2; J: TRBJ2-2; V: TRBV9; size: -; CDR3: CASSGTSGTLWGTGELFF; DNA: TGTGCCAGCAGCGGGACTAGCGGGACCCTCTGGGGCACCGGGGAGCTGTTTTTT
D: TRBD1; J: TRBJ2-7; V: TRBV4-1; size: -; CDR3: CASSQTEGQSSYEQYF; DNA: TGCGCCAGCAGCCAAACCGAGGGACAGAGCTCCTACGAGCAGTACTTC
D: TRBD1; J: TRBJ2-1; V: TRBV10-3; size: -; CDR3: CATEDRDDYNVQFF; DNA: TGTGCCACCGAGGACAGGGACGACTACAATGTGCAGTTCTTC
D: -; J: TRBJ2-5; V: TRBV4-2; size: few; CDR3: CASSQDLPTETQYF; DNA: TGTGCCAGCAGCCAAGATCTACCTACGGAGACCCAGTACTTC
D: -; J: TRBJ2-7; V: TRBV4-1; size: -; CDR3: CASRINTGSYEQYF; DNA: TGCGCCAGCAGGATTAATACAGGATCCTACGAGCAGTACTTC
D: -; J: TRBJ2-2; V: TRBV20-1; size: -; CDR3: CSAERDGHTGELFF; DNA: TGCAGTGCTGAAAGGGACGGTCACACCGGGGAGCTGTTTTTT
D: TRBD1; J: TRBJ2-7; V: TRBV29-1; size: few; CDR3: CSVEGGGDRGTYEQYF; DNA: TGCAGCGTTGAAGGAGGAGGGGACAGGGGGACGTACGAGCAGTACTTC
D: -; J: TRBJ2-7; V: TRBV20-1; size: -; CDR3: CSARDASGGTYEQYF; DNA: TGCAGTGCCAGAGATGCCTCCGGCGGAACCTACGAGCAGTACTTC
D: -; J: TRBJ1-1; V: TRBV12-3/TRBV12-4; size: -; CDR3: CASSPEGGRDTEAFF; DNA: TGTGCCAGCAGTCCCGAAGGGGGGCGCGACACTGAAGCTTTCTTT
D: TRBD1; J: TRBJ1-4; V: TRBV28; size: -; CDR3: CASSQGISEKLFF; DNA: TGTGCCAGCTCACAGGGGATCAGTGAAAAACTGTTTTTT
D: -; J: TRBJ1-1; V: TRBV2; size: few; CDR3: CASSEGRRNTEAFF; DNA: TGTGCCAGCAGTGAAGGTCGCCGTAACACTGAAGCTTTCTTT
D: -; J: TRBJ2-1; V: TRBV7-9; size: once; CDR3: CASSSLEPSRGSEQFF; DNA: TGTGCCAGCAGCTCCCTCGAACCCTCAAGGGGGAGTGAGCAGTTCTTC
D: -; J: TRBJ2-1; V: TRBV2; size: -; CDR3: CASYQGPLGQFF; DNA: TGTGCCAGCTACCAGGGCCCCCTAGGACAGTTCTTC
D: -; J: TRBJ2-3; V: TRBV5-5; size: -; CDR3: CASSGPGVGTDTQYF; DNA: TGTGCCAGCAGTGGCCCCGGGGTGGGCACAGATACGCAGTATTTT
D: TRBD2; J: TRBJ2-2; V: TRBV5-1; size: -; CDR3: CASSPSSGGAYTGELFF; DNA: TGCGCCAGCAGCCCGTCCAGCGGGGGGGCGTACACCGGGGAGCTGTTTTTT
D: TRBD1; J: TRBJ1-4; V: TRBV12-3/TRBV12-4; size: few; CDR3: CATREEGANEKLFF; DNA: TGTGCCACCCGCGAAGAGGGGGCGAACGAAAAACTGTTTTTT
D: -; J: TRBJ1-6; V: TRBV4-3; size: -; CDR3: CASSQLGDRNSPLHF; DNA: TGCGCCAGCAGCCAACTCGGGGATAGGAATTCACCCCTCCACTTT
D: -; J: TRBJ1-5; V: TRBV2; size: -; CDR3: CASKRDTGNNNQPQHF; DNA: TGTGCCAGTAAACGCGACACAGGGAACAACAATCAGCCCCAGCATTTT
D: -; J: TRBJ1-2; V: TRBV6-6; size: -; CDR3: CASSASVDGYTF; DNA: TGTGCCAGCAGTGCCTCTGTGGATGGCTACACCTTC
D: -; J: TRBJ1-2; V: TRBV13; size: -; CDR3: CASSPHGQRNHGYTF; DNA: TGTGCCAGCAGCCCCCATGGACAGCGCAATCATGGCTACACCTTC
D: TRBD2; J: TRBJ2-3; V: TRBV6-2/TRBV6-3; size: -; CDR3: CASSYLQRLAGIEDTQYF; DNA: TGTGCCAGCAGTTACCTCCAAAGACTAGCGGGAATCGAAGATACGCAGTATTTT
D: -; J: TRBJ2-1; V: TRBV29-1; size: few; CDR3: CSVPVRNEQFF; DNA: TGCAGCGTCCCCGTTAGGAATGAGCAGTTCTTC
D: -; J: TRBJ2-3; V: TRBV7-2; size: few; CDR3: CASSLGPVRDTQYF; DNA: TGTGCCAGCAGCTTGGGGCCAGTGAGAGATACGCAGTATTTT
D: TRBD1; J: TRBJ2-1; V: TRBV27; size: -; CDR3: CASMVGQGTYNEQFF; DNA: TGTGCCAGCATGGTAGGACAGGGCACCTACAATGAGCAGTTCTTC
D: -; J: TRBJ2-1; V: TRBV6-6; size: few; CDR3: CASGKGNEQFF; DNA: TGTGCCAGCGGAAAAGGCAATGAGCAGTTCTTC
D: TRBD2; J: TRBJ2-1; V: TRBV2; size: -; CDR3: CAIPTSGKYNEQFF; DNA: TGTGCCATCCCTACTAGCGGGAAATACAATGAGCAGTTCTTC
D: TRBD1; J: TRBJ1-4; V: TRBV24-1; size: few; CDR3: CATSDADRANEKLFF; DNA: TGTGCCACCAGTGATGCGGACAGGGCGAACGAAAAACTGTTTTTT
D: -; J: TRBJ2-5; V: TRBV11-2; size: -; CDR3: CASSAYRDQETQYF; DNA: TGTGCCAGCAGCGCATATAGGGACCAAGAGACCCAGTACTTC
D: TRBD2; J: TRBJ2-6; V: TRBV5-1; size: few; CDR3: CAGSLREISSGANVLTF; DNA: TGCGCCGGCAGCTTGCGGGAGATAAGCTCTGGGGCCAACGTCCTGACTTTC
D: TRBD2; J: TRBJ2-3; V: TRBV5-1; size: -; CDR3: CASSSSTSGGPTYTQYF; DNA: TGCGCCAGCAGCTCCTCTACTAGCGGGGGACCCACGTATACGCAGTATTTT
D: TRBD2; J: TRBJ2-1; V: TRBV6-2/TRBV6-3; size: -; CDR3: CASRTTTSGASYNEQFF; DNA: TGTGCCAGCAGAACCACCACTAGCGGGGCCTCCTACAATGAGCAGTTCTTC
D: TRBD2; J: TRBJ2-3; V: TRBV15; size: few; CDR3: CATSREDTSGTSTDTQYF; DNA: TGTGCCACCAGCAGAGAAGATACCAGCGGGACTAGCACAGATACGCAGTATTTT
D: -; J: TRBJ2-7; V: TRBV5-8; size: -; CDR3: CASSRTRIYEQYF; DNA: TGTGCCAGCAGTCGGACAAGGATCTACGAGCAGTACTTC
D: -; J: TRBJ2-4; V: TRBV20-1; size: -; CDR3: CSAPRGVEEQYF; DNA: TGCAGTGCCCCCAGAGGTGTCGAGGAGCAGTACTTC
D: -; J: TRBJ2-7; V: TRBV4-2; size: -; CDR3: CASSQLASSYNEQYF; DNA: TGTGCCAGCAGCCAATTAGCGAGCTCCTACAATGAGCAGTACTTC
D: -; J: TRBJ1-3; V: TRBV4-1; size: -; CDR3: CASSQDAFRRQLNTIYF; DNA: TGCGCCAGCAGCCAAGATGCCTTCAGGAGGCAGTTAAACACCATATATTTT
D: TRBD1; J: TRBJ2-7; V: TRBV10-1; size: -; CDR3: CASNPSGGEFYEQYF; DNA: TGCGCCAGCAACCCATCAGGGGGCGAGTTTTACGAGCAGTACTTC
D: -; J: TRBJ2-5; V: TRBV12-3/TRBV12-4; size: -; CDR3: CASSLSLPFQETQYF; DNA: TGTGCCAGCAGCCTATCGCTCCCCTTTCAAGAGACCCAGTACTTC
D: -; J: TRBJ1-2; V: TRBV9; size: -; CDR3: CATMRRGEGGYTF; DNA: TGTGCCACCATGAGACGCGGGGAGGGTGGCTACACCTTC
D: -; J: TRBJ2-1; V: TRBV20-1; size: -; CDR3: CSPRTVRPYNEQFF; DNA: TGCAGTCCCCGTACAGTTCGTCCTTACAATGAGCAGTTCTTC
D: -; J: TRBJ2-4; V: TRBV12-3/TRBV12-4; size: many; CDR3: CASGRGGENIQYF; DNA: TGTGCCAGCGGGAGAGGCGGGGAAAACATTCAGTACTTC
D: TRBD2; J: TRBJ2-3; V: TRBV14; size: -; CDR3: CASSPLAPGSDTQYF; DNA: TGTGCCAGCAGCCCACTAGCGCCGGGTTCAGATACGCAGTATTTT
D: -; J: TRBJ2-3; V: TRBV14; size: -; CDR3: CASSFQTAYGRDTQYF; DNA: TGTGCCAGCAGCTTTCAGACAGCGTACGGCCGAGATACGCAGTATTTT
D: -; J: TRBJ2-6; V: TRBV28; size: few; CDR3: CASRLRGANVLTF; DNA: TGTGCCAGCAGGTTACGTGGGGCCAACGTCCTGACTTTC
D: -; J: TRBJ2-7; V: TRBV7-9; size: -; CDR3: CASSLERGSLLEQYF; DNA: TGTGCCAGCAGCTTAGAAAGGGGAAGCCTCCTCGAGCAGTACTTC
D: -; J: TRBJ2-5; V: TRBV3-1; size: few; CDR3: CASREAGTPQETQYF; DNA: TGTGCCAGCAGGGAAGCCGGGACACCTCAAGAGACCCAGTACTTC
D: -; J: TRBJ2-4; V: TRBV12-5; size: -; CDR3: CASARGAGDSKNIQYF; DNA: TGTGCTAGTGCCCGGGGGGCAGGGGATAGCAAAAACATTCAGTACTTC
D: -; J: TRBJ2-5; V: TRBV6-6; size: -; CDR3: CASSSSTHEQYF; DNA: TGTGCCAGCAGCTCCAGTACACATGAGCAGTACTTC
D: TRBD2; J: TRBJ2-7; V: TRBV7-8; size: few; CDR3: CASSGSRLAFSYEQYF; DNA: TGTGCCAGCAGCGGCTCGAGACTAGCGTTCTCCTACGAGCAGTACTTC